The subject of this entry is one T cell receptor beta chain. The antigen is undetermined. One junction end disagrees with the germline gene, perhaps due to a read error. Patients chosen for sequencing had CD8+CD57+ cells that had expanded, as shown by flow cytometry. The sample comes from a study of CD8+CD57+ T cells in acquired aplastic anemia. About the study: When averaged, DNA from sorted CD4+ and CD8+ cells came to approximately 3 ug. Study conclusions and caveats: Overlap between patients and controls comprised roughly 28 CD8+ CDR3 sequences. Controls did not differ significantly from patients in CD8+ Simpson's diversity.

There are 13 residues in the CDR3. Germline V CDR1 and CDR2: MNHNY, SVGAGI (reference sequence). The template for TCR beta VDJ and CDR3 sequence profiling was genomic DNA. TCRdb independently ran MiXCR on the reads; one entry per CDR3 protein. The sample lists around 180,000 distinct CDR3 sequences, approximately 48% occurring once. Sequences were obtained from sorted CD4+, CD8+, or CD8+CD57+ T cells (not recorded which) from PBMCs. The J gene is TRBJ2-5, the V gene TRBV6-6; D gene unclear. This receptor was obtained from a human donor with aplastic anemia. The CDR3 protein is CASSINIEETQYF. CDR3 nucleotide sequence: TGTGCTAGCAGTATTAATATTGAAGAGACCCAGTACTTC.